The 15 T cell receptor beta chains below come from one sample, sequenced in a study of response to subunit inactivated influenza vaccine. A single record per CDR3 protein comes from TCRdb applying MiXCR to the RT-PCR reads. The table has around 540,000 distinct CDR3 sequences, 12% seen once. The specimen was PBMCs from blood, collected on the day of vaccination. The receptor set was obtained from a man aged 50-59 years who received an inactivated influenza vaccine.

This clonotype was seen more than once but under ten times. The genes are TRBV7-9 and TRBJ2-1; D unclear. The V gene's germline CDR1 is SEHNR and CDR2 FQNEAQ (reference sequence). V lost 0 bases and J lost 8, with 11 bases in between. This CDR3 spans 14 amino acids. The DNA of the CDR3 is TGTGCCAGCAGCTTAGCGTTGGCGGTCGATGAGCAGTTCTTC. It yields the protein CASSLALAVDEQFF.

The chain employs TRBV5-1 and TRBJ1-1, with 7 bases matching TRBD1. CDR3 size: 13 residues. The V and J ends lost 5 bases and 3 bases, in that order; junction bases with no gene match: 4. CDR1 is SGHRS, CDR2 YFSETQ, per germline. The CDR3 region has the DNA TGCGCCAGCAGGAACAGGGGAGACACTGAAGCTTTCTTT. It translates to CASRNRGDTEAFF.

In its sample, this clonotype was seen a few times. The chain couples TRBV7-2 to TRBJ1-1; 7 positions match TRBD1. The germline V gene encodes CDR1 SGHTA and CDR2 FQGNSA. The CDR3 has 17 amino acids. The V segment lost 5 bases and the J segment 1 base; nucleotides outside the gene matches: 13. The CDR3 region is CASSAFWMTGSNTEAFF. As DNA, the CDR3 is TGTGCCAGCAGCGCCTTTTGGATGACAGGGTCGAACACTGAAGCTTTCTTT.

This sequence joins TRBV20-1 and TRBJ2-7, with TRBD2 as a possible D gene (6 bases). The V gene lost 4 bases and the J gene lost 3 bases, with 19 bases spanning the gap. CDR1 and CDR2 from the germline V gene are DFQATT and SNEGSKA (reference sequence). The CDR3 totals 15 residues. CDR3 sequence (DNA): TGCAGTGCTACTCCGGGTAGCGGAATTGTCTACGAGCAGTACTTC. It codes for CSATPGSGIVYEQYF.

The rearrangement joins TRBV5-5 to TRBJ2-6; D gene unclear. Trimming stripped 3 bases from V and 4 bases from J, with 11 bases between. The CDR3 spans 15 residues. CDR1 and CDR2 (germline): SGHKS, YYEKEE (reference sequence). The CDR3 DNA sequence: TGTGCCAGCAGCTGGGTTGTGAAGGGGGCCAACGTCCTGACTTTC. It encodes CASSWVVKGANVLTF.

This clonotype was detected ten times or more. The CDR3 DNA reads TGCGCCAGCAGCCAAGATATGGGCACAGCCCTTTTATATGGCTACACCTTC. Translated: CASSQDMGTALLYGYTF. V usage is TRBV4-1 and J usage is TRBJ1-2; D is uncertain. The CDR3 consists of 17 residues. Germline values: CDR1 MGHRA, CDR2 YSYEKL. V lost 0 bases to trimming and J lost 5 bases, with 19 bases between them.

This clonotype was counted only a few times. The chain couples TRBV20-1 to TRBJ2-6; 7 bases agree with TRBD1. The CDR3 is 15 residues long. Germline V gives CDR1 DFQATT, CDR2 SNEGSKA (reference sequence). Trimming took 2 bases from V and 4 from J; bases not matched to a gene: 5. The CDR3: CSARPTGVGANVLTF. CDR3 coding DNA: TGCAGTGCTAGACCAACAGGGGTCGGGGCCAACGTCCTGACTTTC.

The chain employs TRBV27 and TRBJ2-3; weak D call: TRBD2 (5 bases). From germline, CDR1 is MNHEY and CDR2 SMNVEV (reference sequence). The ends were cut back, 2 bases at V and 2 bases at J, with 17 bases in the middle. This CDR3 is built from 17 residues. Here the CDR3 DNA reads TGTGCCAGCAGTTTAAAATCGCCCAGGAGGCTCACAGATACGCAGTATTTT. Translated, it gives CASSLKSPRRLTDTQYF.

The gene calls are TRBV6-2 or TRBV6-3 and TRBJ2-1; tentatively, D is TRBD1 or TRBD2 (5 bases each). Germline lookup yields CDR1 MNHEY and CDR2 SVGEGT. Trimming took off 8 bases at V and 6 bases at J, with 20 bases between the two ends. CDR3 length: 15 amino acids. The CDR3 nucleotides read TGTGCCAGCGCCCCAGGGAGTCAAATCTCCAATGAGCAGTTCTTC. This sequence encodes CASAPGSQISNEQFF.

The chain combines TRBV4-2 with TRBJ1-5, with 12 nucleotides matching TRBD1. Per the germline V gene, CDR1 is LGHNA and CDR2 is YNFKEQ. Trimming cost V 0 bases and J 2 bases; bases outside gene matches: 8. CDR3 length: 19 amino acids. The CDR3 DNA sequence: TGTGCCAGCAGCCAAGATCCGGGACAGGGGGCTTTAGGCAATCAGCCCCAGCATTTT. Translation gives CASSQDPGQGALGNQPQHF.

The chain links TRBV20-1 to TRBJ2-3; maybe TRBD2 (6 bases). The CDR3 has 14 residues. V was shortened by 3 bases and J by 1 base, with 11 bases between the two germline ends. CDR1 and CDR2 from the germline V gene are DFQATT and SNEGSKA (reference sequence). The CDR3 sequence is CSASPDYRTDTQYF. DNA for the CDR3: TGCAGTGCTAGCCCGGACTACCGCACAGATACGCAGTATTTT.

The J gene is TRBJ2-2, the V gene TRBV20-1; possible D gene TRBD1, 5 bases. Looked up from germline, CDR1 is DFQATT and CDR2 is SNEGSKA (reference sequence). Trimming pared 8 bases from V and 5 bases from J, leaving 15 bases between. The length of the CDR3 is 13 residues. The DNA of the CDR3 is TGCAGTCGCAGGGATGGCGATACCGGGGAGCTGTTTTTT. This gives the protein CSRRDGDTGELFF.

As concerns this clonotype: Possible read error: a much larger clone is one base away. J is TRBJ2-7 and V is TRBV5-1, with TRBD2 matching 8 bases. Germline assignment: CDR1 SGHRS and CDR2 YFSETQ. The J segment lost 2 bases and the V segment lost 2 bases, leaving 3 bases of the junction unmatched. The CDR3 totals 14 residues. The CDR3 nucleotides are TGCGCCAGCAGCTTTGGAGCGGGGGCCTACGAGCAGTACTTC. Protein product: CASSFGAGAYEQYF.

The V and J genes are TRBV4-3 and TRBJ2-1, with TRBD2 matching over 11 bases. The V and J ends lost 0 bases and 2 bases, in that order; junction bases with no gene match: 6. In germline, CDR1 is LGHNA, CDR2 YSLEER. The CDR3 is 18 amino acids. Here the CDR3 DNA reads TGCGCCAGCAGCCAAGATCCCCAGACTAGCGGGACCTACAATGAGCAGTTCTTC. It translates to CASSQDPQTSGTYNEQFF.

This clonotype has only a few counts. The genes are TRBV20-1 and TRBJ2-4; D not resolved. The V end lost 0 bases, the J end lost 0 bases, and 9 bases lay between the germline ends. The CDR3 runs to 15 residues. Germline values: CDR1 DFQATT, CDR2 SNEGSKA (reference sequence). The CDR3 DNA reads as TGCAGTGCTAGAGATCTCCCGGTAGCCAAAAACATTCAGTACTTC. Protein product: CSARDLPVAKNIQYF.